The clone carrying this T cell receptor beta chain was seen only a few times. Its antigen is unidentified. The CDR3 runs to 13 residues. V lost 1 base to trimming and J lost 4 bases, with 5 bases between them. Full-length variable regions came from constant-region reverse primers plus semi-nested Nested Universal Primer A PCR. MiXCR, run by TCRdb on the 5' RACE reads, gives a single entry per CDR3 protein. Found here are under 35,000 distinct CDR3 sequences, around 22% of them singletons; the top ten hold around 4.1%. Findings and limits, study-wide: The TCR gene usage of tumor memory CD4+ T cells clustered together with blood and lymph node memory CD4+ cells and with lymph node naive CD4+ cells. Greatest tumor Treg TCR overlap was with tumor naive CD4+ cells.

The sample taken for sequencing was memory CD4+ T cells sorted from blood. Subset in this sample: memory CD4+ T cells, CD4+CD45RO+CD25-. The sequence derives from a female donor with breast cancer. This chain uses TRBV12-3 or TRBV12-4 with TRBJ2-1; no clear D gene. The chain's CDR3 is CASSLGAYNEQFF. CDR3 sequence (DNA): TGTGCCAGCAGTTTAGGGGCTTACAATGAGCAGTTCTTC.